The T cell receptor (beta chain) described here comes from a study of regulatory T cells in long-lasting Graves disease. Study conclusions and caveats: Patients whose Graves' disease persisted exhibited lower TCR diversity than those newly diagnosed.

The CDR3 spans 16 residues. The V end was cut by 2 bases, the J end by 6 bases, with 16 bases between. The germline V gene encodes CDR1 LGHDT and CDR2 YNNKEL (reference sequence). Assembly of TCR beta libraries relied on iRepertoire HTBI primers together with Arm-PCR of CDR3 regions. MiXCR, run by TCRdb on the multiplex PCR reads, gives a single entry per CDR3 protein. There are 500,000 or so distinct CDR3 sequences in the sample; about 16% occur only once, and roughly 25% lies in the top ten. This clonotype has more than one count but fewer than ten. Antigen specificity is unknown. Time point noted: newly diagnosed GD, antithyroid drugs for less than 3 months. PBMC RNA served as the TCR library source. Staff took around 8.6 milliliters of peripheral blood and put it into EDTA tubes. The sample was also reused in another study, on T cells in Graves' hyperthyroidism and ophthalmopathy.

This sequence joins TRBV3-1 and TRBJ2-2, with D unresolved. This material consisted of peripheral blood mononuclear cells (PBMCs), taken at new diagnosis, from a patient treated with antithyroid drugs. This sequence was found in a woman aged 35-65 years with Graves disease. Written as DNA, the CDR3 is TGTGCCAGCAGCCAATTTCTCCGGGCCAACGCCGGGGAGCTGTTTTTT. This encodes CASSQFLRANAGELFF.